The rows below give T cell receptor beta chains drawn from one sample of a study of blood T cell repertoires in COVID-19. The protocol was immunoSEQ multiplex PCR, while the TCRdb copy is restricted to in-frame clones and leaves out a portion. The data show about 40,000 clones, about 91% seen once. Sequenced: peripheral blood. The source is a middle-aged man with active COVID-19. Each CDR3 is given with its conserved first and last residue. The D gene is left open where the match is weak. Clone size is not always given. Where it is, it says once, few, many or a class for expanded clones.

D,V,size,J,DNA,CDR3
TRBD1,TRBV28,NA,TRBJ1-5,TGTGCCAGCACATCAAGACAGGGCTTTAATCAGCCCCAGCATTTT,CASTSRQGFNQPQHF
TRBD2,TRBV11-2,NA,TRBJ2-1,TGTGCCAGCAGCACTTGGACTAGCGGGATTAATGAGCAGTTCTTC,CASSTWTSGINEQFF
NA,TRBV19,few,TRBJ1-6,TGTGCCAGTAGCAGCCGACAGAGTAACTATAATTCACCCCTCCACTTT,CASSSRQSNYNSPLHF
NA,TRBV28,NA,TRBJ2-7,TGTGCCAGCAGTTTACCGACTAGTCAAAACGAGCAGTACTTC,CASSLPTSQNEQYF
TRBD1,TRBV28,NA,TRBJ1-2,TGTGCCAGCAGTTTGTCAGGGGGCAGCTATGGCTACACCTTC,CASSLSGGSYGYTF
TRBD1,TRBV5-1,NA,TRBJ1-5,TGCGCCAGCAGCCCGGACAGGGGCAATCAGCCCCAGCATTTT,CASSPDRGNQPQHF
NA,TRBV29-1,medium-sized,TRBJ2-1,TGCAGCCACGACACCGACAATGAGCAGTTCTTC,CSHDTDNEQFF
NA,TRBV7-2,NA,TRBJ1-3,TGTGCCAGCAGCCCTTATCTTTCCTCTGGAAACACCATATATTTT,CASSPYLSSGNTIYF
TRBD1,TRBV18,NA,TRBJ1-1,TGTGCCAGCTCACCACGGGCAGGGGGTGGGTTTAACCCGAACACTGAAGCTTTCTTT,CASSPRAGGGFNPNTEAFF
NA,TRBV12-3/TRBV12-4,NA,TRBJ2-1,TGTGCCAGCAGGAACCTGAGGTATGAGCAGTTCTTC,CASRNLRYEQFF
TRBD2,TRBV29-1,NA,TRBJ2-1,TGCAGCGCATCTAGCGGGGGACGGAATGAGCAGTTCTTC,CSASSGGRNEQFF
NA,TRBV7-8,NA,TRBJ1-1,TGTGCCAGCAGCCCGACGGGGGTCAGGGTCCCAAACACTGAAGCTTTCTTT,CASSPTGVRVPNTEAFF
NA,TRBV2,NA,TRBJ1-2,TGTGCCATGCATACGGCTAACTATGGCTACACCTTC,CAMHTANYGYTF
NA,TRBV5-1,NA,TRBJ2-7,TGCGCCAGCAGCTTGGAAGTCCGGGGGAAAGAGCAGTACTTC,CASSLEVRGKEQYF
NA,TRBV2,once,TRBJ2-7,TGTGCCAGCAGACCAACAGGGTTGCGCGAGCAGTACTTC,CASRPTGLREQYF
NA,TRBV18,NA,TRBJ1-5,TGTGCCAGCTCACCAGGCGGACTTGGACAGCCCCAGCATTTT,CASSPGGLGQPQHF
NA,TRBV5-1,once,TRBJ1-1,TGCGCCAGCAGCCTCATCGGGGAAAACACTGAAGCTTTCTTT,CASSLIGENTEAFF
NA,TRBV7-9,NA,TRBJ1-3,TGTGCCAGCAGCTTAGGGACAGCTGGAAACACCATATATTTT,CASSLGTAGNTIYF
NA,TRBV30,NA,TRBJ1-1,TGTGCCTGGAGTGCTACAGGGACCACTGAAGCTTTCTTT,CAWSATGTTEAFF
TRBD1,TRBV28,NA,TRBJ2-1,TGTGCCAGCAGTTCGGGAAGGGGGCTTGACAATGAGCAGTTCTTC,CASSSGRGLDNEQFF
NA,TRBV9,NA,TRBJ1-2,TGTGCCAGCAGCGGAGTACAGGGTAACTATGGCTACACCTTC,CASSGVQGNYGYTF
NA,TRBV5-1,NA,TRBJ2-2,TGCGCCAGCAGACAACAGACGAACACCGGGGAGCTGTTTTTT,CASRQQTNTGELFF
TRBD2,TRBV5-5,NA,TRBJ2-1,TGTGCCAGCAGCTTGACGGGACTAGCGGATTACAATGAGCAGTTCTTC,CASSLTGLADYNEQFF
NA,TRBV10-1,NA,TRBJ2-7,TGCGCCAGCAGTGTCGGCGGCGAGCAGTACTTC,CASSVGGEQYF
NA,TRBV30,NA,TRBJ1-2,TGTGCCTGGAGTGTTTGGGGGGGCGGCTACACCTTC,CAWSVWGGGYTF
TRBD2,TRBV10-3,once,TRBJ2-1,TGTGCCATCAGTGAGTCTGCTCGGGAGGGCCGCAATGAGCAGTTCTTC,CAISESAREGRNEQFF
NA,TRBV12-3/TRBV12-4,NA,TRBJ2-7,TGTGCCAGCACCCCCGACACCTACGAGCAGTACTTC,CASTPDTYEQYF
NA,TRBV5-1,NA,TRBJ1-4,TGCGCCAGCAGTGACAGCTATAATGAAAAACTGTTTTTT,CASSDSYNEKLFF
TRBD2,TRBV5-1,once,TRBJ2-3,TGCGCCAGCAGGGCTAGCGGGTCCCCAGATACGCAGTATTTT,CASRASGSPDTQYF
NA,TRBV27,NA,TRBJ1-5,TGTGCCAGCAGTCCCCAACTGAAGAAAACTAAAAAAGATCAGCCCCAGCATTTT,CASSPQLKKTKKDQPQHF
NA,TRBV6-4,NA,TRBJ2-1,TGTGCCAGCAGTGACACAGATAGCTCCTACAATGAGCAGTTCTTC,CASSDTDSSYNEQFF
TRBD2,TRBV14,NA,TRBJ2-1,TGTGCCAGCAGCCAACTTTGGTGGAGCTGGCAGGGCCGGCTAGCGGGGTACAATGAGCAGTTCTTC,CASSQLWWSWQGRLAGYNEQFF
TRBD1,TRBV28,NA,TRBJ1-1,TGTGCCAGCACGTCGTATCTCGACAGGGCTCTGAACACTGAAGCTTTCTTT,CASTSYLDRALNTEAFF
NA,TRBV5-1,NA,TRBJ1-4,TGCGCCAGCAGCGCTTATATACAGGGAGTAGGTGAAAAACTGTTTTTT,CASSAYIQGVGEKLFF
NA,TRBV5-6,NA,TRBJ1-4,TGTGCCAGCAGCCCGGGGCCCACGGGGGATGAAAAACTGTTTTTT,CASSPGPTGDEKLFF
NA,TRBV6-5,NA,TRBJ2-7,TGTGCCAGCAGTTCGGGACAAAAAGACGAGCAGTACTTC,CASSSGQKDEQYF
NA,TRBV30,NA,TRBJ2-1,TGTGCAGACCGGGTAGCGGAGTCCAATGAGCAGTTCTTC,CADRVAESNEQFF
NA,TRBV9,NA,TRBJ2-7,TGTGCCAGCAGCCCCTACGGACAGATTTACGAGCAGTACTTC,CASSPYGQIYEQYF
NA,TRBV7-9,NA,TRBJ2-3,TGTGCCAGCAGCTTAGAGGGTAGCGGAGGCACAGATACGCAGTATTTT,CASSLEGSGGTDTQYF
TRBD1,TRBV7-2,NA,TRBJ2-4,TGTGCCAGCAGCTTAGGCCAGGGGGCTGGAAACATTCAGTACTTC,CASSLGQGAGNIQYF
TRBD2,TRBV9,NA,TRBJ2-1,TGTGCCAGCAGCGCCTTACTAGCGGGAGGGCATGAGCAGTTCTTC,CASSALLAGGHEQFF
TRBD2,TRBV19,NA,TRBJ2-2,TGTGCCAGTAGTCCGGGGGGTAGTGCCGGGGAGCTGTTTTTT,CASSPGGSAGELFF
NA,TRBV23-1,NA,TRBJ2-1,TGCGCCAGCAGTCAACCGACCGGGGATTTTCAGTTCTTC,CASSQPTGDFQFF
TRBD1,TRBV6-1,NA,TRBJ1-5,TGTGCCAGCAGTGAAACTACAGGGGTTGTGCAGCCCCAGCATTTT,CASSETTGVVQPQHF
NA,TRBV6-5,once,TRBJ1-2,TGTGCCAGCAGTCCCGTGGGGGCTAGCTATGGCTACACCTTC,CASSPVGASYGYTF
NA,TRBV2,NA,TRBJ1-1,TGTGCCAGCAGCTATACCCGGAGAACTGAAGCTTTCTTT,CASSYTRRTEAFF
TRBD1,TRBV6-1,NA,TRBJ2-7,TGTGCCAGCAGTGAAGGGACAGGGACCTACGAGCAGTACTTC,CASSEGTGTYEQYF
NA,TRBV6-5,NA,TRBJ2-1,TGTGCCAGCATCCAACAGGGACACGTTCGCAATGAGCAGTTCTTC,CASIQQGHVRNEQFF
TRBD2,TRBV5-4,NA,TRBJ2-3,TGTGCCAGCAGCTTGGGCGGGAGTCGAACAGATACGCAGTATTTT,CASSLGGSRTDTQYF
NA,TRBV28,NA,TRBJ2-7,TGTGCCAGCAGTTTATCGGGGAAATACTACGAGCAGTACTTC,CASSLSGKYYEQYF
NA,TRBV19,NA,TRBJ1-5,TGTGCCAGTAGTCCCGATTATGGGTTAACAGGGAATCAGCCCCAGCATTTT,CASSPDYGLTGNQPQHF
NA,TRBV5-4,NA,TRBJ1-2,TGTGCCAGCAGTGGGGGGGACTATGGCTACACCTTC,CASSGGDYGYTF
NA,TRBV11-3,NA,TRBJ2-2,TGTGCCAGCAGAAGGACAGTTACCGGGGAGCTGTTTTTT,CASRRTVTGELFF
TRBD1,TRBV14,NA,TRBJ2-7,TGTGCCAGCAGCCAAGAAGGACAGGGGAAAGGCTGGGGGCGCTACGAGCAGTACTTC,CASSQEGQGKGWGRYEQYF